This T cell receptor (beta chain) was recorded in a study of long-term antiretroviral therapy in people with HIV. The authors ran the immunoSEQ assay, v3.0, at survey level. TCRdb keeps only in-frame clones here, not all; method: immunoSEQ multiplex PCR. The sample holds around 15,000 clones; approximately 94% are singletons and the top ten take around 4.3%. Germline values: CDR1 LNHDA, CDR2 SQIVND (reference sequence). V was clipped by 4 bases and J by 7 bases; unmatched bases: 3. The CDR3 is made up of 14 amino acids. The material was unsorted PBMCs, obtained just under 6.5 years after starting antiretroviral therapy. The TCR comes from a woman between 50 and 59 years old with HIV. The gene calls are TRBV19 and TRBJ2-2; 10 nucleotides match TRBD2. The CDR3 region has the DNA TGTGCCAGTAGTACGGGACTAGCGATCGGGGAGCTGTTTTTT. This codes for CASSTGLAIGELFF. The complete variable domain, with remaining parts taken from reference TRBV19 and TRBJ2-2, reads DGGITQSPKYLFRKEGQNVTLSCEQNLNHDAMYWYRQDPGQGLRLIYYSQIVNDFQKGDIAEGYSVSREKKESFPLTVTSAQKNPTAFYLCASSTGLAIGELFFGEGSRLTVL.